Following are 17 T cell receptor beta chains from one sample sequenced in a study of shared clonotypes between healthy human individuals. Generated by immunoSEQ multiplex PCR, the TCRdb table keeps only in-frame clones and is missing some. The profile shows a few million clones, approximately 96% of them singletons. The sequenced sample consisted of naive CD4+ T cells sorted from blood. Described subset: CD45RA+ positively selected. Receptors were obtained from a man aged 18 to 29 in good health.

This clone was found once. The J gene is TRBJ2-7, the V gene TRBV6-6; 12 bases are shared with TRBD2. Germline V lookup: CDR1 MNHNY, CDR2 SVGAGI (reference sequence). CDR3 size: 15 residues. Trimming at V came to 4 bases and at J to 1 base, leaving 2 bases not matched to a gene. CDR3 coding DNA: TGTGCCAGCAGTTCTGGACTAGCGGGGTCCTACGAGCAGTACTTC. Its translation: CASSSGLAGSYEQYF.

This clone was recorded only once. The CDR3 reads CASSYNYGYTF. The CDR3 DNA is TGTGCCAGCAGCTACAACTATGGCTACACCTTC. The chain is built from TRBV7-9 and TRBJ1-2; no reliable D call. The CDR3 sequence is 11 residues long. Germline CDR1 and CDR2: SEHNR and FQNEAQ (reference sequence). Trimming took off 4 bases at V and 2 bases at J, with 2 bases between the two ends.

The chain couples TRBV7-9 to TRBJ2-5; D remains unclear. Germline CDR1 reads SEHNR; CDR2 reads FQNEAQ (reference sequence). The CDR3 spans 13 residues. V lost 7 bases and J 2 bases, leaving 11 bases between the germline ends. In DNA form, the CDR3 reads TGTGCCAGCACCCTGATGGTACAAGAGACCCAGTACTTC. It codes for CASTLMVQETQYF. The whole variable domain, filled in from reference TRBV7-9 and TRBJ2-5, reads DTGVSQNPRHKITKRGQNVTFRCDPISEHNRLYWYRQTLGQGPEFLTYFQNEAQLEKSRLLSDRFSAERPKGSFSTLEIQRTEQGDSAMYLCASTLMVQETQYFGPGTRLLVL.

The chain employs TRBV2 and TRBJ2-3; D gene uncertain. CDR1 is SNHLY and CDR2 is FYNNEI in the germline V gene. The CDR3 length is 13 residues. Trimming pared 6 bases from V and 6 bases from J, leaving 13 bases between. The CDR3 DNA is TGTGCCAGCAGATGGGCGTCCTCTGATACGCAGTATTTT. Amino acids: CASRWASSDTQYF.

The chain combines TRBV11-2 with TRBJ2-1; 10 bases line up with TRBD2. CDR1 is SGHAT, CDR2 FQNNGV, per germline. CDR3 length: 14 residues. After removal of 6 bases from V and 10 bases from J, the junction contained 9 bases not matched to a gene. CDR3 coding DNA: TGTGCCAGCAGACGTTTAGCGGGGGGTCACGAGCAGTTCTTC. It translates to CASRRLAGGHEQFF.

This chain links TRBV21-1 with TRBJ2-2. TRBV21-1 is a recognized pseudogene. The CDR3 runs to 13 residues. As DNA, the CDR3 is TGTGCCAGCAGCAAAGATGGCACCGGGGAGCTGTTTTTT. Its translation: CASSKDGTGELFF.

This rearrangement joins TRBV6-4 to TRBJ1-3; no clear D gene. Germline lookup yields CDR1 MRHNA and CDR2 SNTAGT. Trimming cost V 4 bases and J 0 bases, with 13 bases left between them. The CDR3 is made up of 16 amino acids. The CDR3 sequence: CASSAHSCPSGNTIYF. The CDR3, as DNA: TGTGCCAGCAGTGCCCACTCATGCCCCTCTGGAAACACCATATATTTT.

The rearrangement joins TRBV10-2 to TRBJ1-4; possible D gene TRBD1, 6 bases. The length of the CDR3 is 14 residues. Germline V gene lookup returns CDR1 WSHSY and CDR2 SAAADI. Trimming cost V 10 bases and J 6 bases, with 18 bases left between them. Here the CDR3 DNA reads TGCGCCACCTCCACCCAGGGGTATTATGAAAAACTGTTTTTT. It translates to CATSTQGYYEKLFF.

Comments on this clone: This specimen includes other DNA sequences encoding the same CDR3. The V and J genes are TRBV5-1 and TRBJ1-4; the D gene is possibly TRBD1 (5 bases). The germline V and J ends were trimmed by 0 bases and 5 bases, with 8 bases remaining between them. Germline V gene data show CDR1 as SGHRS and CDR2 as YFSETQ. This CDR3 spans 14 amino acids. CDR3 in amino acids: CASSLGQGNEKLFF. The CDR3 bases are TGCGCCAGCAGCTTGGGTCAGGGAAATGAAAAACTGTTTTTT.

V is TRBV2 and J is TRBJ1-3; tentatively, D is TRBD1 (5 bases). Deletions cut 6 bases from V and 2 bases from J, with 8 bases between. This CDR3 contains 13 residues. From germline, CDR1 is SNHLY and CDR2 FYNNEI. The CDR3 spells CASRGTTGNTIYF. CDR3 nucleotides: TGTGCCAGCAGAGGGACTACTGGAAACACCATATATTTT.

A single count supports this clone. V is TRBV7-2 and J is TRBJ2-2; D not certain. The germline CDR1 and CDR2 sequences are SGHTA and FQGNSA. Trimming took 6 bases from V and 2 from J, leaving 13 bases between them. The CDR3 is made up of 15 amino acids. CDR3 residues: CASRIRVDNTGELFF. In nucleotides, the CDR3 is TGTGCCAGCAGAATTCGGGTGGATAACACCGGGGAGCTGTTTTTT.

The CDR3 nucleotides read TGTGCCAGCAGTGAAGCGCTTGGACTTTCCTACAATGAGCAGTTCTTC. Protein sequence: CASSEALGLSYNEQFF. The chain couples TRBV2 to TRBJ2-1; a weak D match, TRBD2 (5 bases). V lost 0 bases and J 1 base, leaving 10 bases between the germline ends. The CDR3 runs 16 residues. CDR1 SNHLY and CDR2 FYNNEI come from the germline V gene.

Comments on this clone: Other nucleotide sequences in the sample specify the same CDR3. The J gene is TRBJ2-3, the V gene TRBV6-5; possibly TRBD1 for D (5 bases). Trimming pared 8 bases from V and 3 bases from J, leaving 12 bases between. Germline assignment: CDR1 MNHEY and CDR2 SVGAGI. The CDR3 has 13 amino acids. CDR3 bases: TGTGCCAGCTCTTCCCCAGGGACAGATACGCAGTATTTT. It encodes CASSSPGTDTQYF.

V gene TRBV4-1 combines with J gene TRBJ2-7; TRBD1 matches at 11 bases. Germline CDR1 MGHRA, CDR2 YSYEKL. The CDR3 totals 15 residues. Trimming removed 1 base from V and 6 bases from J; junction bases left unmatched: 5. The CDR3 DNA sequence: TGCGCCAGCAGCCAAGCCGGGACAGGGGGTGGCGAGCAGTACTTC. This sequence encodes CASSQAGTGGGEQYF.

About this clone: The same CDR3 also results from other DNA sequences found in this sample. V usage is TRBV10-3 and J usage is TRBJ1-1, with 8 bases matching TRBD1. The V gene's germline CDR1 is ENHRY and CDR2 SYGVKD. The V segment lost 6 bases and the J segment 3 bases; nucleotides outside the gene matches: 3. There are 13 residues in the CDR3. CDR3 region: CAIRQGADTEAFF. CDR3 nucleotide sequence: TGTGCCATCAGGCAGGGGGCGGACACTGAAGCTTTCTTT.

The chain carries TRBV6-1 and TRBJ2-1, with TRBD1 identical over 8 bases. The germline V gene encodes CDR1 MNHNS and CDR2 SASEGT. The CDR3 is 15 residues long. V lost 7 bases to trimming and J lost 3 bases; unmatched junction nucleotides: 8. In DNA, the CDR3 is TGTGCCAGCACCATTTCACAGGGGGGCTACAATGAGCAGTTCTTC. This translates into CASTISQGGYNEQFF.

The V call is TRBV2, the J call TRBJ1-6; 10 nucleotides align to TRBD1. The CDR3 spans 14 residues. Germline V gene data show CDR1 as SNHLY and CDR2 as FYNNEI. The J segment lost 7 bases and the V segment lost 6 bases, leaving 3 bases of the junction unmatched. The CDR3 sequence is CASRDRGANSPLHF. The CDR3 DNA is TGTGCCAGCAGGGACAGGGGGGCCAATTCACCCCTCCACTTT.